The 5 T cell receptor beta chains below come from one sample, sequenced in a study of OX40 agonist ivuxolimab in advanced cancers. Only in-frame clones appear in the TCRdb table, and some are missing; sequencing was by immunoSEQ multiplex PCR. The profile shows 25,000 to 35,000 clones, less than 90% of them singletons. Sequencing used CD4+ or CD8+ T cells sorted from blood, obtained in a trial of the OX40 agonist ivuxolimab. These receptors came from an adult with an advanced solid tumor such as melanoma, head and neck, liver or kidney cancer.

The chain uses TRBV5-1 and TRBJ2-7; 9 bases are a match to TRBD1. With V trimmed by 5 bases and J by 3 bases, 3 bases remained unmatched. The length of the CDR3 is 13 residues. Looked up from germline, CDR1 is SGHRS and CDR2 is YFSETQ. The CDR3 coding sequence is TGCGCCAGCAGGAGACAGGGGGGCTACGAGCAGTACTTC. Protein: CASRRQGGYEQYF.

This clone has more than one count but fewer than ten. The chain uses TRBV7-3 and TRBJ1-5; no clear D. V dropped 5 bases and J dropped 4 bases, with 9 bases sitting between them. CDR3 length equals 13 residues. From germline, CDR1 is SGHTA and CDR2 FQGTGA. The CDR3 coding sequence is TGTGCCAGCAGCGAAGACGGGAATCAGCCCCAGCATTTT. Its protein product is CASSEDGNQPQHF.

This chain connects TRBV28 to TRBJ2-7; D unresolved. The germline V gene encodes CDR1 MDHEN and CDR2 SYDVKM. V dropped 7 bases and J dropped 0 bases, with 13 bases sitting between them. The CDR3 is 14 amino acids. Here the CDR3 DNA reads TGTGCCAGCATCTCGGGCCTTAGCTCCTACGAGCAGTACTTC. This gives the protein CASISGLSSYEQYF.

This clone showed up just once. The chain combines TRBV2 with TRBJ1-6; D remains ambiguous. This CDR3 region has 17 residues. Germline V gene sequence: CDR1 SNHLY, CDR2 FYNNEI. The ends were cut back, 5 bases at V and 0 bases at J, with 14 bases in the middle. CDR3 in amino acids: CASSPSVGSSYNSPLHF. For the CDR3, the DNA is TGTGCCAGCAGTCCAAGCGTGGGAAGCTCCTATAATTCACCCCTCCACTTT. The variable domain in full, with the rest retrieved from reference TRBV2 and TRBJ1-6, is EPEVTQTPSHQVTQMGQEVILRCVPISNHLYFYWYRQILGQKVEFLVSFYNNEISEKSEIFDDQFSVERPDGSNFTLKIRSTKLEDSAMYFCASSPSVGSSYNSPLHFGNGTRLTVT.

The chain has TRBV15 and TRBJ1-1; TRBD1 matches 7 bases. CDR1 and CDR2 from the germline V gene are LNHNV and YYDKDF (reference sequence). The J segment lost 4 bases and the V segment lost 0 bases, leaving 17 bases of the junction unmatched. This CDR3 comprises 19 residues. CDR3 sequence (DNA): TGTGCCACCAGCAGAGAAATGACAGGGCTCGGAACCGTCGCCACTGAAGCTTTCTTT. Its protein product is CATSREMTGLGTVATEAFF.